The T cell receptor (beta chain) under discussion was sequenced for a study of blood T cell repertoires in COVID-19. The method was immunoSEQ multiplex PCR; TCRdb's version includes in-frame clones alone and lacks a portion of them. The table includes around 220,000 clones, approximately 90% detected once. CDR1 is MDHEN and CDR2 is SYDVKM in the germline V gene. The CDR3 contains 18 residues. The V and J ends lost 1 base and 5 bases, in that order; junction bases with no gene match: 11. Residents of 24 US areas, aged about 18 to 89 years, made up the participants. Sequencing was performed on PBMCs or T cells enriched from blood (not recorded which). This TCR derives from a woman in her twenties or thirties with acute COVID-19. The chain combines TRBV28 with TRBJ2-3, with 11 bases matching TRBD2. The CDR3 coding sequence is TGTGCCAGCAGTTTATCCTCAATTAGCGGGGGGGATGGAGATACGCAGTATTTT. As protein: CASSLSSISGGDGDTQYF.